One sample yielded the 2 T cell receptor beta chains listed below, sequenced in a study of identical twins. TCRdb re-analysed the 5' RACE reads in MiXCR, keeping a single row per CDR3 protein. The sample contains roughly 570,000 distinct CDR3 sequences, nearly 10% of which appear only once. These data are also associated with another study on yellow fever vaccine responses in identical twins.

The sample taken for sequencing was PBMCs. Receptors originate from a woman under 30 in good health.

V and J are TRBV20-1 and TRBJ2-3, with 7 positions matching TRBD2. After removal of 3 bases from V and 1 base from J, the junction contained 19 bases not matched to a gene. The CDR3 totals 19 residues. In germline, CDR1 is DFQATT, CDR2 SNEGSKA (reference sequence). The CDR3 loop is CSARMAAAGILSRTDTQYF. The CDR3, as DNA: TGCAGTGCTAGGATGGCAGCAGCGGGGATTCTAAGCCGCACAGATACGCAGTATTTT.

In this sample, this clonotype turned up many times. The chain links TRBV5-1 to TRBJ2-3; TRBD1 agrees at 7 bases. Germline loops: CDR1 SGHRS, CDR2 YFSETQ. With 0 bases clipped from V and 5 bases from J, the junction kept 3 bases outside the gene matches. CDR3 size: 14 residues. The CDR3 sequence is CASSLGRGLDTQYF. The CDR3 nucleotides read TGCGCCAGCAGCTTGGGTAGGGGGCTAGATACGCAGTATTTT.